These T cell receptor beta chains were read from a single sample in a study of regulatory T cells in long-lasting Graves disease. TCRdb reprocessed the multiplex PCR reads with MiXCR, giving one entry per CDR3 protein. The sample lists about 200,000 distinct CDR3 sequences, about 16% occurring once. The sequences come from peripheral blood mononuclear cells (PBMCs), collected at new diagnosis, from a patient treated with antithyroid drugs. The receptor source for this set is a female donor with Graves disease. Both conserved end residues are part of each CDR3. A D gene is named only where the DNA matches it firmly. Only some rows state a clone size, as once, few, many or a class for expanded clones.

D gene	V gene	J gene	clone size	CDR3 protein	CDR3 DNA
TRBD1	TRBV20-1	TRBJ1-5	.	CSAIRGAVGNQPQHF	TGCAGTGCTATCAGGGGGGCGGTCGGCAATCAGCCCCAGCATTTT
TRBD2	TRBV18	TRBJ2-7	many	CASSPASRTSGMSYEQYF	TGTGCCAGCTCACCCGCTTCCCGTACTAGCGGGATGTCGTACGAGCAGTACTTC
.	TRBV6-4	TRBJ2-1	.	CASSEGETVYEQFF	TGTGCCAGCAGTGAAGGCGAAACGGTCTATGAGCAGTTCTTC
.	TRBV4-2	TRBJ2-5	few	CASSLRLRAETQYF	TGTGCCAGCAGCCTCCGGTTAAGGGCGGAGACCCAGTACTTC
TRBD1	TRBV7-9	TRBJ2-7	many	CASSPPGGTGAYEQYF	TGTGCCAGCAGCCCCCCAGGCGGGACAGGGGCCTACGAGCAGTACTTC
.	TRBV6-1	TRBJ2-5	.	CASRVTQGRETQYF	TGTGCCAGCAGAGTTACACAGGGCCGTGAGACCCAGTACTTC
.	TRBV11-2	TRBJ2-7	.	CASSLRLLSPSYEQYF	TGTGCCAGCAGCTTGAGACTACTCTCCCCCTCCTACGAGCAGTACTTC
.	TRBV7-9	TRBJ2-7	many	CASSGSVNEQYF	TGTGCCAGCAGCGGGAGTGTCAACGAGCAGTACTTC
TRBD2	TRBV19	TRBJ2-5	.	CASSSLRTSGPYQETQYF	TGTGCCAGTAGTTCTCTGAGGACTAGCGGGCCGTACCAAGAGACCCAGTACTTC
.	TRBV20-1	TRBJ1-1	many	CSAGGGWERTEAFF	TGCAGTGCTGGGGGGGGGTGGGAAAGAACTGAAGCTTTCTTT
TRBD1	TRBV7-7	TRBJ2-2	many	CASSRTGTTGELFF	TGTGCTAGCAGCCGGACAGGGACCACCGGGGAGCTGTTTTTT
TRBD2	TRBV4-2	TRBJ2-7	many	CASSQLAGDEQYF	TGTGCCAGCAGCCAACTAGCGGGAGACGAGCAGTACTTC
TRBD1	TRBV11-2	TRBJ1-1	.	CASSPTGYMNTEAFF	TGTGCCAGCAGCCCGACAGGGTACATGAACACTGAAGCTTTCTTT
.	TRBV29-1	TRBJ2-1	many	CSVEEMREEAWSEQFF	TGCAGCGTTGAAGAAATGAGAGAGGAAGCATGGAGTGAGCAGTTCTTC
TRBD1	TRBV13	TRBJ1-1	.	CASSLAQGARSGAFF	TGTGCCAGCAGCTTAGCCCAGGGGGCGAGGAGTGGAGCTTTCTTT
.	TRBV2	TRBJ2-1	many	CASSSRGGLDEQFF	TGTGCCAGCAGTAGTCGGGGAGGACTGGATGAGCAGTTCTTC
.	TRBV11-2	TRBJ2-5	many	CASRNRHNQETQYF	TGTGCCAGCAGGAACCGACATAACCAAGAGACCCAGTACTTC
TRBD2	TRBV5-8	TRBJ2-1	many	CASSFPYLAGGRSYNEQFF	TGTGCCAGCAGCTTTCCGTACCTAGCGGGAGGGAGGTCCTACAATGAGCAGTTCTTC
TRBD1	TRBV12-3/TRBV12-4	TRBJ2-5	.	CASSSGTGGGETQYF	TGTGCCAGCAGTTCCGGGACAGGGGGGGGGGAGACCCAGTACTTC
TRBD2	TRBV7-2	TRBJ2-3	.	CASSSGLAGGLAQYF	TGTGCCAGCAGCTCAGGACTAGCGGGAGGGCTAGCGCAGTATTTT
TRBD2	TRBV19	TRBJ2-2	few	CASSSRTSGRALGTGELFF	TGTGCCAGTAGTTCTAGGACTAGCGGGAGGGCCTTGGGCACCGGGGAGCTGTTTTTT
.	TRBV7-9	TRBJ1-4	many	CASSEMPGPTNEKLFF	TGTGCCAGCAGCGAAATGCCAGGGCCAACTAATGAAAAACTGTTTTTT
.	TRBV6-2/TRBV6-3	TRBJ2-7	many	CASRSRDQGSYEQYF	TGTGCCAGCAGAAGCCGGGACCAGGGTTCCTACGAGCAGTACTTC
.	TRBV14	TRBJ2-5	many	CASSPGRRSGQETQYF	TGTGCCAGCAGCCCCGGCCGGCGGTCGGGGCAAGAGACCCAGTACTTC
.	TRBV19	TRBJ2-4	many	CASSTQRILAKNIQYF	TGTGCCAGTAGTACCCAGCGGATCTTGGCCAAAAACATTCAGTACTTC
TRBD1	TRBV19	TRBJ2-5	.	CASRDRGQETQYF	TGTGCCAGTCGGGACAGGGGACAAGAGACCCAGTACTTC
.	TRBV3-1	TRBJ1-4	few	CASSQQGSGRERLFF	TGTGCCAGCAGCCAACAGGGATCGGGGAGGGAAAGACTGTTTTTT
TRBD1	TRBV24-1	TRBJ2-1	few	CATKRDQGDEQFF	TGTGCCACCAAACGGGATCAGGGGGATGAGCAGTTCTTC
TRBD2	TRBV3-1	TRBJ2-5	few	CASSPQTRGGETQYF	TGTGCCAGCAGCCCACAGACTCGGGGGGGAGAGACCCAGTACTTC
TRBD1	TRBV7-9	TRBJ2-3	.	CASSPSGQGVDTQYF	TGTGCCAGCAGCCCCTCGGGACAGGGTGTGGATACGCAGTATTTT
TRBD1	TRBV5-6	TRBJ1-2	many	CASSFDRGQLANYGYTF	TGTGCCAGCAGCTTTGACAGGGGGCAACTAGCTAACTATGGCTACACCTTC
TRBD2	TRBV12-5	TRBJ2-1	many	CAFSSGRHEQFF	TGTGCGTTCTCTAGCGGGAGGCATGAGCAGTTCTTC
.	TRBV19	TRBJ1-4	many	CASKRESWDEKLFF	TGTGCCAGTAAACGGGAATCCTGGGACGAAAAACTGTTTTTT
.	TRBV14	TRBJ1-4	.	CASSQDPVWSDFLGKLFF	TGTGCCAGCAGCCAAGACCCCGTCTGGTCCGACTTCCTTGGAAAACTGTTTTTT
.	TRBV20-1	TRBJ1-4	.	CSARGYGGQTNEKLFF	TGCAGTGCTAGGGGGTATGGTGGACAGACTAATGAAAAACTGTTTTTT
.	TRBV18	TRBJ1-2	many	CASSPVEVTHGYTF	TGTGCCAGCTCACCGGTTGAGGTAACACACGGCTACACCTTC
TRBD1	TRBV28	TRBJ2-2	.	CASRLSDRRRTGELFF	TGTGCCAGCAGACTTTCGGACAGGAGGAGAACCGGGGAGCTGTTTTTT
TRBD2	TRBV7-7	TRBJ2-3	.	CASSLGPRTSGSQGTDTQYF	TGTGCTAGCAGCTTAGGCCCTAGAACTAGCGGGAGTCAGGGTACAGATACGCAGTATTTT
.	TRBV29-1	TRBJ1-1	.	CSVYAMTEAFF	TGCAGCGTTTACGCGATGACTGAAGCTTTCTTT
TRBD2	TRBV7-2	TRBJ2-1	many	CASSLVGGTSGLNEQFF	TGTGCCAGCAGCTTAGTAGGGGGGACTAGCGGGTTGAATGAGCAGTTCTTC
.	TRBV3-1	TRBJ2-2	.	CASSQVRVGELFF	TGTGCCAGCAGCCAAGTCCGGGTCGGGGAGCTGTTTTTT
.	TRBV2	TRBJ1-5	few	CASRGTTGRPQHF	TGTGCCAGCAGGGGGACCACGGGTCGGCCCCAGCATTTT
.	TRBV5-1	TRBJ2-7	.	CASSLEPGTIGYEQYF	TGCGCCAGCAGCTTGGAACCCGGGACAATAGGCTACGAGCAGTACTTC
TRBD1	TRBV5-4	TRBJ1-2	.	CASSPPDRVYGYTF	TGTGCCAGCAGCCCCCCGGACAGGGTGTATGGCTACACCTTC
TRBD2	TRBV6-1	TRBJ2-7	many	CASSEFMSRGYEQYF	TGTGCCAGCAGTGAATTTATGTCGCGGGGGTACGAGCAGTACTTC
.	TRBV18	TRBJ2-3	many	CASSPYTSWGTDTQYF	TGTGCCAGCTCACCCTACACTAGCTGGGGCACAGATACGCAGTATTTT
.	TRBV3-1	TRBJ1-2	many	CASSPEGGPYGYTF	TGTGCCAGCAGCCCCGAGGGGGGTCCCTATGGCTACACCTTC